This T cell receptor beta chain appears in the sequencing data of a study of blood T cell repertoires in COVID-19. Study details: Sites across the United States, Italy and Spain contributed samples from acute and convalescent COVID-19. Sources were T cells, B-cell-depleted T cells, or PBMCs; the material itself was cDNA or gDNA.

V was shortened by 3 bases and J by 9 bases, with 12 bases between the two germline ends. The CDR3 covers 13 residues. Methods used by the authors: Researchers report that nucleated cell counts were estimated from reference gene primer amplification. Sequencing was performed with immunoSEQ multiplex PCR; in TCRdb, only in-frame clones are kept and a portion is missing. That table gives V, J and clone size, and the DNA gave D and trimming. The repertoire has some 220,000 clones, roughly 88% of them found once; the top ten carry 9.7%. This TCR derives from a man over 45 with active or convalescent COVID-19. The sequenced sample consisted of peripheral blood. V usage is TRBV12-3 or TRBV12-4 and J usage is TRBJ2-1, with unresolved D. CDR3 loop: CASSLALGGEQFF. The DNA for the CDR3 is TGTGCCAGCAGTTTGGCCCTTGGCGGTGAGCAGTTCTTC.